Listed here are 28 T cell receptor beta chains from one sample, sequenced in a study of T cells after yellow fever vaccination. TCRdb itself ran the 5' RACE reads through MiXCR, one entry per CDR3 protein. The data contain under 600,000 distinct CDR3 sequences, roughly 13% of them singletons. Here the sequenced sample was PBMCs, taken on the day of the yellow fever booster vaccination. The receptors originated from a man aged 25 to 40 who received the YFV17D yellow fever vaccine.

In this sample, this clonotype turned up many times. CDR3 in amino acids: CASSPDREGGELFF. In DNA form, the CDR3 reads TGCGCCAGCAGCCCGGACAGGGAGGGCGGGGAGCTGTTTTTT. The chain links TRBV5-1 to TRBJ2-2, with a weak D call TRBD1 (8 bases). Germline loops: CDR1 SGHRS, CDR2 YFSETQ. Trimming took off 4 bases at V and 7 bases at J, with 14 bases between the two ends. This CDR3 spans 14 amino acids. The variable domain in full, with the rest retrieved from reference TRBV5-1 and TRBJ2-2, is KAGVTQTPRYLIKTRGQQVTLSCSPISGHRSVSWYQQTPGQGLQFLFEYFSETQRNKGNFPGRFSGRQFSNSRSEMNVSTLELGDSALYLCASSPDREGGELFFGEGSRLTVL.

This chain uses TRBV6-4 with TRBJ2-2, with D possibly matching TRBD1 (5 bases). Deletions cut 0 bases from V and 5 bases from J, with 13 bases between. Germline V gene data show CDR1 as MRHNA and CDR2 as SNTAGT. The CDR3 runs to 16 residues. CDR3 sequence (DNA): TGTGCCAGCAGTGACTCGAGCCAGGGTAATACCGGGGAGCTGTTTTTT. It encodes CASSDSSQGNTGELFF.

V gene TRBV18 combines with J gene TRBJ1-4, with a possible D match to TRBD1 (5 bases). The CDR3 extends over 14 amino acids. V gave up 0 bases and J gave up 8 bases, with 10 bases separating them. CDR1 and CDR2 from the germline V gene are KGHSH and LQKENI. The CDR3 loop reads CASSPPGVGEKLFF. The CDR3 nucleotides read TGTGCCAGCTCACCACCGGGGGTCGGGGAAAAACTGTTTTTT.

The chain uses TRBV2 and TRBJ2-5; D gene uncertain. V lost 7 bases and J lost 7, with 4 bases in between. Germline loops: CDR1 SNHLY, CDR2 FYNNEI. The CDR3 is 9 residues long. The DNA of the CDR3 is TGTGCCAGCATGGTGACCCAGTACTTC. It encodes CASMVTQYF.

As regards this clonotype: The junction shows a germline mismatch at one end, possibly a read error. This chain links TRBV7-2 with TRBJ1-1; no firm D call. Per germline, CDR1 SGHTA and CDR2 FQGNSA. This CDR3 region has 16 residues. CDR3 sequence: CASSPWVGRSNAEAFF. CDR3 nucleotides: TGTGCCAGCAGCCCGTGGGTGGGCAGGTCGAACGCTGAAGCTTTCTTT.

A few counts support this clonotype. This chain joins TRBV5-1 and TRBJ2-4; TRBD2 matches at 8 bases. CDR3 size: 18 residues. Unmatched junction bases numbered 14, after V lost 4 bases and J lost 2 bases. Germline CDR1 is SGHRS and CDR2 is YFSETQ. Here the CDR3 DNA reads TGCGCCAGCAGCCCGGGGGGGGGAGGCGCCTCTACCAAAAACATTCAGTACTTC. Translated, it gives CASSPGGGGASTKNIQYF.

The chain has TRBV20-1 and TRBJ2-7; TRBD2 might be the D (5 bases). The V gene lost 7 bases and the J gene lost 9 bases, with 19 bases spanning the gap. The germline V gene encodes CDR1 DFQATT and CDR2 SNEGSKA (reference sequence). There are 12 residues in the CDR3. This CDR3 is CSGGRARGGQYF. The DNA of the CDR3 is TGCAGTGGAGGGCGCGCCCGGGGTGGGCAGTACTTC.

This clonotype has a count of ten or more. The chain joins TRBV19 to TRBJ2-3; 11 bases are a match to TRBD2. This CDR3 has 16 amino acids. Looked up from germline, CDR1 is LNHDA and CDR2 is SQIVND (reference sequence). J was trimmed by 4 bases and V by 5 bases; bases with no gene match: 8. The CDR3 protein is CASSVGRLAGSDTQYF. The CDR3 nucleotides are TGTGCCAGTAGTGTAGGCAGACTAGCGGGATCAGATACGCAGTATTTT. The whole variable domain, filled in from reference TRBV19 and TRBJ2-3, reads DGGITQSPKYLFRKEGQNVTLSCEQNLNHDAMYWYRQDPGQGLRLIYYSQIVNDFQKGDIAEGYSVSREKKESFPLTVTSAQKNPTAFYLCASSVGRLAGSDTQYFGPGTRLTVL.

The CDR3 here is CASSPGTGVGPQHF. DNA for the CDR3: TGTGCCAGCAGTCCCGGGACAGGGGTAGGGCCCCAGCATTTT. The chain couples TRBV6-1 to TRBJ1-5, with 10 nucleotides matching TRBD1. This CDR3 spans 14 amino acids. After removal of 5 bases from V and 9 bases from J, the junction contained 7 bases not matched to a gene. The germline V gene encodes CDR1 MNHNS and CDR2 SASEGT.

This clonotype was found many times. Written as DNA, the CDR3 is TGTGCCAGCACTGCCGGGACTAGCGGGAGATCGGCTCTTGGGGAGCAGTTCTTC. As protein: CASTAGTSGRSALGEQFF. This sequence joins TRBV12-3 or TRBV12-4 and TRBJ2-1; 14 nucleotides agree with TRBD2. This CDR3 contains 18 residues. V lost 7 bases to trimming and J lost 10 bases; unmatched junction nucleotides: 18.

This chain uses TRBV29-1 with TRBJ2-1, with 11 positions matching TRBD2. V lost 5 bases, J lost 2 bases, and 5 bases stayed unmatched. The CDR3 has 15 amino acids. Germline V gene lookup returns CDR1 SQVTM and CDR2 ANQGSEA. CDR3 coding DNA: TGCAGCGTTCGTTTAGCGGGAGGGACCTACAATGAGCAGTTCTTC. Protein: CSVRLAGGTYNEQFF.

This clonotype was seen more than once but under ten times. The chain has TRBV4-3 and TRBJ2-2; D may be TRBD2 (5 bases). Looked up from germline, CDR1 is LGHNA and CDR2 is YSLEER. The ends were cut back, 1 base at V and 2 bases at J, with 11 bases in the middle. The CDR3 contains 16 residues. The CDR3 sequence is CASSQVVGVNTGELFF. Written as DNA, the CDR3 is TGCGCCAGCAGCCAAGTGGTGGGAGTAAACACCGGGGAGCTGTTTTTT.

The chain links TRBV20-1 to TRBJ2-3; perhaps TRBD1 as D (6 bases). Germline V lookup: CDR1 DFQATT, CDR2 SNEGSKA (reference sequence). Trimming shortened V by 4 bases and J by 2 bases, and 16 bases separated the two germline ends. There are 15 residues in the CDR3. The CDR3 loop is CSATPGTRDTDTQYF. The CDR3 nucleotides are TGCAGTGCTACCCCCGGGACACGGGACACAGATACGCAGTATTTT.

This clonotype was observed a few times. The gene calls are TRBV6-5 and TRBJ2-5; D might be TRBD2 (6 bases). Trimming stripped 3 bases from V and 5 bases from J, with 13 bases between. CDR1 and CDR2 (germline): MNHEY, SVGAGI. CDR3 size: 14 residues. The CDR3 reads CASSYIVGGETQYF. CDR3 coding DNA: TGTGCCAGCAGTTATATCGTTGGGGGGGAGACCCAGTACTTC.

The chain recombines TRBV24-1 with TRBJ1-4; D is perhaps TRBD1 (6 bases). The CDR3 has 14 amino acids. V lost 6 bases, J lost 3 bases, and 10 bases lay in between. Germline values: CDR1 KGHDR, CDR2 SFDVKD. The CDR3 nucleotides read TGTGCCACCAGTCCAGGGGCACCTAATGAAAAACTGTTTTTT. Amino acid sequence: CATSPGAPNEKLFF.

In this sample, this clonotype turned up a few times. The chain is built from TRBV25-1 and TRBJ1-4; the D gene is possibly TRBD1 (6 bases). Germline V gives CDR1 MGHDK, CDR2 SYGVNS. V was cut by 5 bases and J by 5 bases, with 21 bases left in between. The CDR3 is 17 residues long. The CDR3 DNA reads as TGTGCCAGCAGTCCCCACTTCATGGGACACCGAAATGAAAAACTGTTTTTT. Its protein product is CASSPHFMGHRNEKLFF.

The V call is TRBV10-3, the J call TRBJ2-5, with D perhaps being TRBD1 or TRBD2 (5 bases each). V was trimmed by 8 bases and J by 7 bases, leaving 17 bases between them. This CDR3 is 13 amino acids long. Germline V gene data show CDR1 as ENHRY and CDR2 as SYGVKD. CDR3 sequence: CAIAESNGGTQYF. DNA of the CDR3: TGTGCCATCGCAGAAAGTAATGGGGGGACCCAGTACTTC.

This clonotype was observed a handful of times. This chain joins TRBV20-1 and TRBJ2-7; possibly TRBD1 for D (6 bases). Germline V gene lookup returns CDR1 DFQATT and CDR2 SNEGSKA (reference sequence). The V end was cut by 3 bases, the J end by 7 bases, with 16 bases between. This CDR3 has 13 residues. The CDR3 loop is CSASVTGLVEQYF. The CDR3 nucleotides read TGCAGTGCTAGTGTCACAGGGCTTGTTGAGCAGTACTTC.

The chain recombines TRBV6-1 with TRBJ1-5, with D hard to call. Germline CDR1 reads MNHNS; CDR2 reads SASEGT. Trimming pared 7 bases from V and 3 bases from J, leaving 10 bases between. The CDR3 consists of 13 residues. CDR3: CASTISLNQPQHF. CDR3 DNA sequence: TGTGCCAGCACTATAAGTCTCAATCAGCCCCAGCATTTT.

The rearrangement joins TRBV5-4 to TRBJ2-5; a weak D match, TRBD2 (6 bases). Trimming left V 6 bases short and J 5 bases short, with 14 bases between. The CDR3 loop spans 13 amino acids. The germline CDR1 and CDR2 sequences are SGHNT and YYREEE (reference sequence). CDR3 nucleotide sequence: TGTGCCAGCAACGGGAGCCCCCGGGAGACCCAGTACTTC. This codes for CASNGSPRETQYF.

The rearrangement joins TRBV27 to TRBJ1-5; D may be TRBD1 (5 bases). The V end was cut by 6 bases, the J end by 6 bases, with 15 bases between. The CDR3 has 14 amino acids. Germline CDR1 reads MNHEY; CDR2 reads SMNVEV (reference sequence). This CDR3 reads CASRGEGNGQPQHF. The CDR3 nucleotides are TGTGCCAGCAGAGGCGAGGGGAACGGTCAGCCCCAGCATTTT.

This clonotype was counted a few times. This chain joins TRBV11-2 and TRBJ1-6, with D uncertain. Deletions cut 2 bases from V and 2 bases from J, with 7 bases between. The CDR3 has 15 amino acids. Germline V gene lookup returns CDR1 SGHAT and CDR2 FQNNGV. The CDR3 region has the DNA TGTGCCAGCAGCTTACAGAGACCCTATAATTCACCCCTCCACTTT. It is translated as CASSLQRPYNSPLHF.

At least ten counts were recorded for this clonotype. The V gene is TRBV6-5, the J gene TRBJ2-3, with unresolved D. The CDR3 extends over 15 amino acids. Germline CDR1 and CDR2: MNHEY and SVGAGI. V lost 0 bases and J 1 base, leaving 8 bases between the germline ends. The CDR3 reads CASSYSPWGTDTQYF. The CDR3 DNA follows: TGTGCCAGCAGTTACTCCCCGTGGGGCACAGATACGCAGTATTTT.

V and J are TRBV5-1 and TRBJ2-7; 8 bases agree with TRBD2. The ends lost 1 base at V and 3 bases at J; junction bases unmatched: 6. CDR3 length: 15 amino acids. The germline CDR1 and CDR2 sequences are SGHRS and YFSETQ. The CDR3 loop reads CASSLTSGRRYEQYF. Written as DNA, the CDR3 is TGCGCCAGCAGCTTGACTAGCGGACGCCGCTACGAGCAGTACTTC.

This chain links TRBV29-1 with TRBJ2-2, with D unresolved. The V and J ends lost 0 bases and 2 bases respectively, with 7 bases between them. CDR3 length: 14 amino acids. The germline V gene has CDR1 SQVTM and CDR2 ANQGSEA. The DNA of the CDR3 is TGCAGCGTTGAAGACGGGTCCAACACCGGGGAGCTGTTTTTT. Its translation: CSVEDGSNTGELFF.

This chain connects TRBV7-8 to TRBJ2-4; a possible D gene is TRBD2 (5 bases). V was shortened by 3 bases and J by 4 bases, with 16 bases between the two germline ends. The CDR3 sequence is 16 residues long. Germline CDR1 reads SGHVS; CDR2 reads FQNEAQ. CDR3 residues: CASSFLPGLSKNIQYF. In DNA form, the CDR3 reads TGTGCCAGCAGCTTCCTGCCGGGGTTGTCGAAAAACATTCAGTACTTC.

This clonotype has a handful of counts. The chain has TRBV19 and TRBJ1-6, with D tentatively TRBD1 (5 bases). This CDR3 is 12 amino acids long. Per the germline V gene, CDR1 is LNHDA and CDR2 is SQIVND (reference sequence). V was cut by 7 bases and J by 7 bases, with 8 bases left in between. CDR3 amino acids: CASTGPNSPLHF. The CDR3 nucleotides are TGTGCCAGTACAGGGCCCAATTCACCCCTCCACTTT.

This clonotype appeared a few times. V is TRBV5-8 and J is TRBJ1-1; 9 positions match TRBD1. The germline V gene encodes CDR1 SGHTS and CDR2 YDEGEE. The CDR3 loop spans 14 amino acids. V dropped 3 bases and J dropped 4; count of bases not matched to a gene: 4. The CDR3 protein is CASSSTGGTTEAFF. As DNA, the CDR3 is TGTGCCAGCAGCTCTACAGGGGGCACCACTGAAGCTTTCTTT.